This T cell receptor (beta chain) was found in a study of blood T cell repertoires in COVID-19. Looking at the study overall: The United States, Italy and Spain provided the acute and convalescent COVID-19 samples. PBMCs, B-cell-depleted T cells, or T cells provided the cDNA or gDNA that made up the material.

As originally analysed: Scientists estimated how many nucleated cells there were by amplifying reference gene primers. Generated by immunoSEQ multiplex PCR, the TCRdb table keeps only in-frame clones and is missing some. V, J and clone size reflect that table, while D and trimming were determined from the DNA. The sample gives under 250,000 clones, approximately 90% of which show up once; 11% is in the top ten. Those enrolled in Seattle joined during active infection and were followed longitudinally afterward. This CDR3 is built from 16 residues. The germline V gene has CDR1 MNHEY and CDR2 SMNVEV (reference sequence). The V end was cut by 4 bases, the J end by 7 bases, with 20 bases between.

Sequencing was carried out using peripheral blood. The TCR sequence derives from a man between 50 and 59 years old with COVID-19, enrolled during active disease. V and J are TRBV27 and TRBJ2-1, with D perhaps TRBD1 (6 bases). The CDR3 DNA sequence: TGTGCCAGCAGTTCACGTATCCGGGACAACCTAAATGAGCAGTTCTTC. This sequence encodes CASSSRIRDNLNEQFF.